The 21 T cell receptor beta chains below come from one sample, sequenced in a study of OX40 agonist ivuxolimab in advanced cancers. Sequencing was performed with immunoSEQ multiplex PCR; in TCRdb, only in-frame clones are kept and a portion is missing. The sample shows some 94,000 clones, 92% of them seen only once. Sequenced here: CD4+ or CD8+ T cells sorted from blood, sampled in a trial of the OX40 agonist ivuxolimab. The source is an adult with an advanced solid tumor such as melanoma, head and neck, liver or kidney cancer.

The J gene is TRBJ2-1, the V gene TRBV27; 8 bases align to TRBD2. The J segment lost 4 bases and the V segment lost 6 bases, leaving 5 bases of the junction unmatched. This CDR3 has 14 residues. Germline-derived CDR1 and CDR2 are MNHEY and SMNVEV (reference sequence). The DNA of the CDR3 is TGTGCCAGCAGCGCGGGGGGCCCGTACAATGAGCAGTTCTTC. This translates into CASSAGGPYNEQFF.

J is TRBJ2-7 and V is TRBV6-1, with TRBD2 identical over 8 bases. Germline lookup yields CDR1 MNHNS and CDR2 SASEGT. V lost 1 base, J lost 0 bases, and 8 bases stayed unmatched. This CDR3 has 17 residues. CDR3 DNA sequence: TGTGCCAGCAGTGAAGGGATAGGGAGCGGGAGCTCCTACGAGCAGTACTTC. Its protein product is CASSEGIGSGSSYEQYF.

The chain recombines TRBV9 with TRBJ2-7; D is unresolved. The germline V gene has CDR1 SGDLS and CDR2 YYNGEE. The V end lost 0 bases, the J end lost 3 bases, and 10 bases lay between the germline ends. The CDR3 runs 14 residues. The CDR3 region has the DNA TGTGCCAGCAGCGTAGGGGCCCTTGGCTACGAGCAGTACTTC. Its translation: CASSVGALGYEQYF.

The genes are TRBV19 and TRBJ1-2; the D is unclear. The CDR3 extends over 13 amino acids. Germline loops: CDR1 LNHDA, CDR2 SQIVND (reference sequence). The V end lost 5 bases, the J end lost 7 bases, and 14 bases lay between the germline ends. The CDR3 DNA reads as TGTGCCAGTAGTCTTCTGCGTCAGGTTGGCTACACCTTC. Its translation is CASSLLRQVGYTF.

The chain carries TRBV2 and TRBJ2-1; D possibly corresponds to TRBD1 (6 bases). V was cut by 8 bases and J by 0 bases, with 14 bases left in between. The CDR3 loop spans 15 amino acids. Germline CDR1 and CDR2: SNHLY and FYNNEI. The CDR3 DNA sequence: TGTGCCAGCCAACAGGGCACCAGCTCCTACAATGAGCAGTTCTTC. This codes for CASQQGTSSYNEQFF.

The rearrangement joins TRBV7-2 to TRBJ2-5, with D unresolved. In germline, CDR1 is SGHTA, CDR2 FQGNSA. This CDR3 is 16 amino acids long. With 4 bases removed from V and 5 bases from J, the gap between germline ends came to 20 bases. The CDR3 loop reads CASSSFSAENWETQYF. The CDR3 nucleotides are TGTGCCAGCAGCTCCTTCTCCGCCGAGAATTGGGAGACCCAGTACTTC.

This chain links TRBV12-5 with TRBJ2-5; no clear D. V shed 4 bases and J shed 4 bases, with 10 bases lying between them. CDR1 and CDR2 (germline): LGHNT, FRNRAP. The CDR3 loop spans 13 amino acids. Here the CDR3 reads CASGSTWGETQYF. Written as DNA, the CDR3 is TGTGCTAGTGGTTCCACGTGGGGAGAGACCCAGTACTTC. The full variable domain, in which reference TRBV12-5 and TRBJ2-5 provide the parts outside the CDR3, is DARVTQTPRHKVTEMGQEVTMRCQPILGHNTVFWYRQTMMQGLELLAYFRNRAPLDDSGMPKDRFSAEMPDATLATLKIQPSEPRDSAVYFCASGSTWGETQYFGPGTRLLVL.

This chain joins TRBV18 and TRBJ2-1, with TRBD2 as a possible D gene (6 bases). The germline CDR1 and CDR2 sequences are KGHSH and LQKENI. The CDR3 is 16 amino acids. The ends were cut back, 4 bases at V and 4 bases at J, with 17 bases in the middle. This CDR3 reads CASSRPGDETYNEQFF. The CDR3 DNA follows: TGTGCCAGCTCACGACCGGGAGACGAAACTTACAATGAGCAGTTCTTC.

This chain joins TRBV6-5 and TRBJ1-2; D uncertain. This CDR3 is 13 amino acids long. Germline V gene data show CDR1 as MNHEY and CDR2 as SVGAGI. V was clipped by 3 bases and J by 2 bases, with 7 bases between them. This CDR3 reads CASSYGRNYGYTF. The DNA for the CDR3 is TGTGCCAGCAGTTATGGACGAAACTATGGCTACACCTTC.

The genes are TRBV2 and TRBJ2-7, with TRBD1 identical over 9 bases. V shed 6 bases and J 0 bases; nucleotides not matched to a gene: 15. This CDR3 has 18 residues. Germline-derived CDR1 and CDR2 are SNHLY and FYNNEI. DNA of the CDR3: TGTGCCAGCAGCGGCCCGACAGGGGGGAAATTAAGCTCCTACGAGCAGTACTTC. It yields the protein CASSGPTGGKLSSYEQYF.

The CDR3 spells CASSLGRILRNNEQFF. CDR3 in DNA: TGTGCCAGCAGCTTAGGCAGGATTCTGAGGAACAATGAGCAGTTCTTC. The rearrangement links TRBV13 to TRBJ2-1; D unclear. V lost 0 bases to trimming and J lost 5 bases, with 14 bases between them. The CDR3 runs 16 residues. Germline values: CDR1 PRHDT, CDR2 FYEKMQ (reference sequence). The whole variable domain, filled in from reference TRBV13 and TRBJ2-1, reads AAGVIQSPRHLIKEKRETATLKCYPIPRHDTVYWYQQGPGQDPQFLISFYEKMQSDKGSIPDRFSAQQFSDYHSELNMSSLELGDSALYFCASSLGRILRNNEQFFGPGTRLTVL.

The CDR3 sequence is CASSLSGRGEEQYF. Here the CDR3 DNA reads TGTGCCAGCAGTTTATCGGGCAGGGGGGAGGAGCAGTACTTC. The chain is built from TRBV27 and TRBJ2-7; a weak D match, TRBD1 (7 bases). The V gene lost 0 bases and the J gene lost 7 bases, with 13 bases spanning the gap. The length of the CDR3 is 14 residues. Looked up from germline, CDR1 is MNHEY and CDR2 is SMNVEV (reference sequence).

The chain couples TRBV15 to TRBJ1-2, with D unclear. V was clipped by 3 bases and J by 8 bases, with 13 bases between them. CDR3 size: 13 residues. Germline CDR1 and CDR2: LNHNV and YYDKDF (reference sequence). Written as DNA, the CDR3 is TGTGCCACCAGCAGGGCGGAACAGAACGGCTACACCTTC. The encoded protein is CATSRAEQNGYTF.

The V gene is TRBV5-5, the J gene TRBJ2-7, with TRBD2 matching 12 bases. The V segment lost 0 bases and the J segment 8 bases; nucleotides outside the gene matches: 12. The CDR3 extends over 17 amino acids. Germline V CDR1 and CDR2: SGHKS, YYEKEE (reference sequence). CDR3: CASSLESWRLAGAQQYF. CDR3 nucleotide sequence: TGTGCCAGCAGCTTGGAGAGTTGGAGACTAGCGGGGGCCCAGCAGTACTTC.

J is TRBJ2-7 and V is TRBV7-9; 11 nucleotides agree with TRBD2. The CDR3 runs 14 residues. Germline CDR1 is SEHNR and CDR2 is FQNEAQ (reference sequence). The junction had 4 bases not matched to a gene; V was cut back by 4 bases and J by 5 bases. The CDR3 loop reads CASSSRTSGHEQYF. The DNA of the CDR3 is TGTGCCAGCAGCTCCCGGACTAGCGGGCACGAGCAGTACTTC.

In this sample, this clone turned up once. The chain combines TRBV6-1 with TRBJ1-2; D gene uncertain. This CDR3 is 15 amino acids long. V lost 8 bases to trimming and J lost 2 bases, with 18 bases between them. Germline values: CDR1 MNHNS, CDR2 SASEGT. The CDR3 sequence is CASRPYGAGNYGYTF. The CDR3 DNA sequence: TGTGCCAGCCGTCCTTACGGCGCTGGAAACTATGGCTACACCTTC.

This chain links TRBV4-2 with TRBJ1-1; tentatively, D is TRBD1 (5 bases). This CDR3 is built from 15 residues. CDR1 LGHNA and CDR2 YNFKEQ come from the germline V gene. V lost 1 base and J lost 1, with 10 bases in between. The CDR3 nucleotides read TGTGCCAGCAGCCAAGCAGGGCGTGGGAACACTGAAGCTTTCTTT. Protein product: CASSQAGRGNTEAFF.

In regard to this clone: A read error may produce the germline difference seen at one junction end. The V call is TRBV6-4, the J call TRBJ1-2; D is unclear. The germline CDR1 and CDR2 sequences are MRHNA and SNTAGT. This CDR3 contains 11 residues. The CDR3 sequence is CASISPPAAGF. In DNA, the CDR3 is TGTGCCAGCATCTCCCCTCCGGCAGCAGGCTTC.

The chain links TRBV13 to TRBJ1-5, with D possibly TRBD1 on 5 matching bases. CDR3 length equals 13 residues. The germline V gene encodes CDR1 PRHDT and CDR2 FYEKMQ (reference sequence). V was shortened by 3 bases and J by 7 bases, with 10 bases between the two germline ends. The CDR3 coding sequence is TGTGCCAGCAGCTTTTCAGGGTCCCAGCCCCAGCATTTT. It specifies CASSFSGSQPQHF.

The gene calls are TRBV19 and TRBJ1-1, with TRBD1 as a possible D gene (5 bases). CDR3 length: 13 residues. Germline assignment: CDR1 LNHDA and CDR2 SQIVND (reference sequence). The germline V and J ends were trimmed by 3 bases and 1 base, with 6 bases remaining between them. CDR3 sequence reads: CASSIGANTEAFF. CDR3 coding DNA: TGTGCCAGTAGTATCGGGGCGAACACTGAAGCTTTCTTT. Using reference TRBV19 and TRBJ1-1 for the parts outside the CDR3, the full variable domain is DGGITQSPKYLFRKEGQNVTLSCEQNLNHDAMYWYRQDPGQGLRLIYYSQIVNDFQKGDIAEGYSVSREKKESFPLTVTSAQKNPTAFYLCASSIGANTEAFFGQGTRLTVV.

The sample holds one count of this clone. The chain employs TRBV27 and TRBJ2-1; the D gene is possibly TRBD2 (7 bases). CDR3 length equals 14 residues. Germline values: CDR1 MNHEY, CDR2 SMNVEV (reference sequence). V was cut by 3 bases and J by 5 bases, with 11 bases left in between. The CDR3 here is CASSLGGANNEQFF. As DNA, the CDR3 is TGTGCCAGCAGTTTGGGGGGGGCCAACAATGAGCAGTTCTTC.